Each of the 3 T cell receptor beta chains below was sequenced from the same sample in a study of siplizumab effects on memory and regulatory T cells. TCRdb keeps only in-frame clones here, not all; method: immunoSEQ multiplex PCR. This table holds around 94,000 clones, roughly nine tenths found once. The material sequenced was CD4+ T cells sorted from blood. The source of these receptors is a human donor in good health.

CDR3 region: CASTGRGTAGGPQHF. The CDR3 DNA sequence: TGTGCCAGCACCGGGAGGGGGACAGCGGGTGGGCCCCAGCATTTT. The chain couples TRBV19 to TRBJ1-5; 7 bases line up with TRBD1. The CDR3 is made up of 15 amino acids. V lost 9 bases and J lost 9; bases outside the gene matches: 17. Germline V gene lookup returns CDR1 LNHDA and CDR2 SQIVND (reference sequence).

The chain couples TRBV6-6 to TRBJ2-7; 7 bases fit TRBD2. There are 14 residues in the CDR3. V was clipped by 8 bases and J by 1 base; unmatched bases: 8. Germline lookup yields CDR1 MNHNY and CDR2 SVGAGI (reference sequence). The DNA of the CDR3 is TGTGCCAGCTCGGGCCTTAGCGGGTCCTACGAGCAGTACTTC. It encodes CASSGLSGSYEQYF.

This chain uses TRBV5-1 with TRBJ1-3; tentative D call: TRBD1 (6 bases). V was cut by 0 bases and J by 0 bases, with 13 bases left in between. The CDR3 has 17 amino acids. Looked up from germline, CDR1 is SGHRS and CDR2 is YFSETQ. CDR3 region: CASSLGTERTSGNTIYF. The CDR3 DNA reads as TGCGCCAGCAGCTTGGGGACAGAACGAACCTCTGGAAACACCATATATTTT.